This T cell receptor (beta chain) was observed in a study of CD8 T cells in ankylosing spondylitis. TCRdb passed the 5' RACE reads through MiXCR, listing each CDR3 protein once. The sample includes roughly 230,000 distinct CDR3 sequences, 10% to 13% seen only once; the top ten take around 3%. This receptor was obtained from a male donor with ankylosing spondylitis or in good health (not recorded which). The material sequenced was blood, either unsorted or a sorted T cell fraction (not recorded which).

DNA for the CDR3: TGTGCCAGCAGCTTAGCGGGGACACGAAGCACAGATACGCAGTATTTT. Protein: CASSLAGTRSTDTQYF. The V call is TRBV7-9, the J call TRBJ2-3; a possible D gene is TRBD1 (6 bases). This CDR3 is built from 16 residues. CDR1 and CDR2 (germline): SEHNR, FQNEAQ (reference sequence). V was clipped by 0 bases and J by 0 bases, with 10 bases between them.